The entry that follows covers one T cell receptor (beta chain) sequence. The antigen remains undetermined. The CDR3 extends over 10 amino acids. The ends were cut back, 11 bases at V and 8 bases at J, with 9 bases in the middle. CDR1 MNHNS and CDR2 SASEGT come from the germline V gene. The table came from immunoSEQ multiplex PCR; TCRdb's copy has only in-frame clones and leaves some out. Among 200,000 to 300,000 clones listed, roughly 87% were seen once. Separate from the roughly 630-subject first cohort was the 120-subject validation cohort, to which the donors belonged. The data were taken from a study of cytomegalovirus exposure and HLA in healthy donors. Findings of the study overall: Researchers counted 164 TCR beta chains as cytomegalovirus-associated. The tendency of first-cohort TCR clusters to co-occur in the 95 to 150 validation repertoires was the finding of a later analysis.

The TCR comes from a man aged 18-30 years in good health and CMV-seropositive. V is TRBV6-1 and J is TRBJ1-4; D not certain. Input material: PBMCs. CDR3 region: CAVEREKLFF. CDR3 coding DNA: TGTGCCGTTGAGAGGGAAAAACTGTTTTTT.